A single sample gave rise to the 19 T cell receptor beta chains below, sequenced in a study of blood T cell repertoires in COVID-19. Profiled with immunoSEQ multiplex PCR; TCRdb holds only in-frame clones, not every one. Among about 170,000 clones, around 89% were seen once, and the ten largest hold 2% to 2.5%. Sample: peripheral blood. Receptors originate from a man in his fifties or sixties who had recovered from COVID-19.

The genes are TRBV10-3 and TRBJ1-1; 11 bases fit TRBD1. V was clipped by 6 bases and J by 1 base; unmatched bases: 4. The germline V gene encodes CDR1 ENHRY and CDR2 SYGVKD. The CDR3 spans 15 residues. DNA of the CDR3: TGTGCCATCAGAAAAGGACAGGGGGCGAACACTGAAGCTTTCTTT. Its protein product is CAIRKGQGANTEAFF.

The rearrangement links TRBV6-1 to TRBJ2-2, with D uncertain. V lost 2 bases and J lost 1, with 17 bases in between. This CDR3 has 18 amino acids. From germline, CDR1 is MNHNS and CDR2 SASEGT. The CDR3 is CASSEKVVGQVNTGELFF. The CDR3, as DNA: TGTGCCAGCAGTGAAAAGGTTGTTGGGCAGGTGAACACCGGGGAGCTGTTTTTT.

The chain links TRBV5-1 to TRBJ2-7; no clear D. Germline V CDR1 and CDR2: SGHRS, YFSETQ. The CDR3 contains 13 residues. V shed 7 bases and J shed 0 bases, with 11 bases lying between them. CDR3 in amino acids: CASQIAGSYEQYF. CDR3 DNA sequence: TGCGCCAGCCAAATTGCCGGCTCCTACGAGCAGTACTTC.

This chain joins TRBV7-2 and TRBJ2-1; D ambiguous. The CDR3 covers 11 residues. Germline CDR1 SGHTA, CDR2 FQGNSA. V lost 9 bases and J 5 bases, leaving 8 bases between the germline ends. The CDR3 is CASPLNNEQFF. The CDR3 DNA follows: TGTGCCAGTCCTCTAAACAATGAGCAGTTCTTC.

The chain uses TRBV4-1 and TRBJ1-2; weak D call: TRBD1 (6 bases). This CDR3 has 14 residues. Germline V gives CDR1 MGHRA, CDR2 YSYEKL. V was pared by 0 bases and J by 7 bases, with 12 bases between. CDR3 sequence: CASSQEQGYSGYTF. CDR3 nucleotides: TGCGCCAGCAGCCAAGAACAGGGCTATTCTGGCTACACCTTC.

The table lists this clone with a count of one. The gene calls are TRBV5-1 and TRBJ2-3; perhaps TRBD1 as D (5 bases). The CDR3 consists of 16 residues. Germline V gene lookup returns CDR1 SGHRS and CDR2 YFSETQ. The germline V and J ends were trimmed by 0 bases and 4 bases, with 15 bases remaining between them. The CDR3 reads CASSLAPGYRPDTQYF. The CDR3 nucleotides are TGCGCCAGCAGCTTGGCCCCAGGGTATCGTCCAGATACGCAGTATTTT.

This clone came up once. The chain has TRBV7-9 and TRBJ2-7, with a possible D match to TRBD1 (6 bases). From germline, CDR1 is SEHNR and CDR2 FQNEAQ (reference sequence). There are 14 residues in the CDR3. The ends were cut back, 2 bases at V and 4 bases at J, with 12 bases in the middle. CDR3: CASSLTRDKYEQYF. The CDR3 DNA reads TGTGCCAGCAGCTTAACACGGGACAAATACGAGCAGTACTTC.

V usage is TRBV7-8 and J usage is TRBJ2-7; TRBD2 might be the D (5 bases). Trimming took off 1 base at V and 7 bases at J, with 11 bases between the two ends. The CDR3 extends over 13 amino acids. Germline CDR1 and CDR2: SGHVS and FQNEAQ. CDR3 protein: CASSLEGRGEQYF. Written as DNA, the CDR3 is TGTGCCAGCAGCTTAGAAGGTAGAGGGGAGCAGTACTTC.

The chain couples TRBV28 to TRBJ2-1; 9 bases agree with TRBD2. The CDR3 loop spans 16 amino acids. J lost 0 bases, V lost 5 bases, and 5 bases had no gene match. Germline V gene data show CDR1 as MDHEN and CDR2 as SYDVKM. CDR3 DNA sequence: TGTGCCAGCAGTCCGCTAGCGGGGAGCTCCTACAATGAGCAGTTCTTC. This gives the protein CASSPLAGSSYNEQFF.

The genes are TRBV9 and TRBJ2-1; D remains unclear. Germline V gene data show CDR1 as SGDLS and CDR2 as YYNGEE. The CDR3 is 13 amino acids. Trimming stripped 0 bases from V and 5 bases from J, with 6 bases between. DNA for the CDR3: TGTGCCAGCAGCGTAGGAGGCAACAATGAGCAGTTCTTC. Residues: CASSVGGNNEQFF.

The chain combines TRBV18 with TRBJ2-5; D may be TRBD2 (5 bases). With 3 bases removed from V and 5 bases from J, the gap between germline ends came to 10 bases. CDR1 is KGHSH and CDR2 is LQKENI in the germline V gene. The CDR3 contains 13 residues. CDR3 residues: CASSPVSGETQYF. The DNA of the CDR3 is TGTGCCAGCTCACCCGTCTCGGGGGAGACCCAGTACTTC.

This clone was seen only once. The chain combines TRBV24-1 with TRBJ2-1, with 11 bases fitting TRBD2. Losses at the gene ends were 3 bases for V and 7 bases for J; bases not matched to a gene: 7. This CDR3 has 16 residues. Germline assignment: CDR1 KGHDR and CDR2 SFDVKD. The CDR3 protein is CATSDPTSGSKNEQFF. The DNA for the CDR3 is TGTGCCACCAGTGATCCTACTAGCGGGAGCAAGAATGAGCAGTTCTTC.

The CDR3 reads CASSPGTGGGNQPQHF. The CDR3 bases are TGTGCCAGCAGCCCCGGGACAGGGGGAGGTAATCAGCCCCAGCATTTT. J is TRBJ1-5 and V is TRBV4-2, with TRBD1 identical over 11 bases. CDR1 is LGHNA and CDR2 is YNFKEQ in the germline V gene. The ends lost 4 bases at V and 4 bases at J; junction bases unmatched: 6. CDR3 length: 16 amino acids.

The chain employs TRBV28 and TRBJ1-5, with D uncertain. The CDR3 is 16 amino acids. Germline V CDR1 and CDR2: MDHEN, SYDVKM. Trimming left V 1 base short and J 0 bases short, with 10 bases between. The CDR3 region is CASSLSAAPSNQPQHF. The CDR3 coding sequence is TGTGCCAGCAGTTTATCCGCCGCGCCTAGCAATCAGCCCCAGCATTTT.

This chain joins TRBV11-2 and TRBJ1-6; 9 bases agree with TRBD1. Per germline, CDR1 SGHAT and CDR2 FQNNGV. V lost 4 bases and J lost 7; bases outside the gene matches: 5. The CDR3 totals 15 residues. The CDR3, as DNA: TGTGCCAGCAGCTCGGACAGGGGAGGCAATTCACCCCTCCACTTT. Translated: CASSSDRGGNSPLHF.

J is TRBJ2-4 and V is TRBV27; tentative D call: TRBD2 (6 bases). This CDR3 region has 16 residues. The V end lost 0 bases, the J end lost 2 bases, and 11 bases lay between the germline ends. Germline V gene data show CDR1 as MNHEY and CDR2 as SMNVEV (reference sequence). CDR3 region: CASSLSGGGSKNIQYF. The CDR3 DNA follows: TGTGCCAGCAGTTTATCCGGTGGGGGGTCCAAAAACATTCAGTACTTC.

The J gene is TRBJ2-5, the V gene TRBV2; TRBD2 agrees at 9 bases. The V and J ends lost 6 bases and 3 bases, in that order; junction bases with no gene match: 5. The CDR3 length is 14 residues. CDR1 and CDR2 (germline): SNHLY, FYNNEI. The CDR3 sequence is CASSGLARKETQYF. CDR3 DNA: TGTGCCAGCAGCGGACTAGCGAGAAAAGAGACCCAGTACTTC.

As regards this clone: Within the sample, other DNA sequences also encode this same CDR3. CDR3 in DNA: TGTGCCAGCCGACAGGGGAACACTGAAGCTTTCTTT. Translated: CASRQGNTEAFF. The chain uses TRBV2 and TRBJ1-1; TRBD1 agrees at 7 bases. The CDR3 extends over 12 amino acids. J was trimmed by 1 base and V by 8 bases; bases with no gene match: 1. Germline assignment: CDR1 SNHLY and CDR2 FYNNEI. Drawing the rest from reference TRBV2 and TRBJ1-1, the complete variable domain is EPEVTQTPSHQVTQMGQEVILRCVPISNHLYFYWYRQILGQKVEFLVSFYNNEISEKSEIFDDQFSVERPDGSNFTLKIRSTKLEDSAMYFCASRQGNTEAFFGQGTRLTVV.

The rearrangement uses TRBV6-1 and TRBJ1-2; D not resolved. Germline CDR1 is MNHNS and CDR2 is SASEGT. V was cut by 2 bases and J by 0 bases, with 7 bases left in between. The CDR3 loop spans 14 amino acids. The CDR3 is CASSEMATNYGYTF. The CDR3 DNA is TGTGCCAGCAGTGAAATGGCAACTAACTATGGCTACACCTTC.